The TCR beta chain under discussion was sequenced for a study of blood T cell repertoires in COVID-19. Study at large: Nucleic acid was either cDNA or gDNA, and it came from T cells, B-cell-depleted T cells, or PBMCs.

Per germline, CDR1 SSHAT and CDR2 FNYEAQ (reference sequence). The CDR3 length is 17 residues. On this clone itself: One junction end does not reproduce the germline sequence, and a read error may be involved.

Original processing notes: Amplification of reference gene primers provided the estimated nucleated cell counts. Assay used: immunoSEQ multiplex PCR; TCRdb lists only in-frame clones, some missing. V and J calls and clone size are those listed in that table; D and trimming were worked out from the DNA. Of some 88,000 clones listed, 70% to 80% are singletons. This clonotype was obtained from a human donor in a cohort sampled during active COVID-19. The chain employs TRBV7-7 and TRBJ2-2; 9 bases align to TRBD1. Sample: peripheral blood. The CDR3 coding sequence is TGTGCTAGCAGCTTAGAATTGGCGACAGGGGGGACCGGGGAGCTGTTTTTT. This translates into CASSLELATGGTGELFF.